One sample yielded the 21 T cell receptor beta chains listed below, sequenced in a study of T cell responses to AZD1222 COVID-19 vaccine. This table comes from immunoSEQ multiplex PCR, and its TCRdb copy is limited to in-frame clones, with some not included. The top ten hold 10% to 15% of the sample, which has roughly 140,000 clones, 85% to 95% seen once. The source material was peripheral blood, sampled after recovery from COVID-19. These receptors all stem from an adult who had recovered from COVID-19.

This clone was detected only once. CDR3 bases: TGTGCCAGCAGCCCGAGGGGGCAGGGGGCGCGCGGCTACACCTTC. Amino acid sequence: CASSPRGQGARGYTF. The chain is built from TRBV13 and TRBJ1-2, with 8 bases identical to TRBD1. Trimming removed 5 bases from V and 8 bases from J; junction bases left unmatched: 13. Germline-derived CDR1 and CDR2 are PRHDT and FYEKMQ (reference sequence). The CDR3 extends over 15 amino acids. The full variable domain, its missing parts supplied by reference TRBV13 and TRBJ1-2, is AAGVIQSPRHLIKEKRETATLKCYPIPRHDTVYWYQQGPGQDPQFLISFYEKMQSDKGSIPDRFSAQQFSDYHSELNMSSLELGDSALYFCASSPRGQGARGYTFGSGTRLTVV.

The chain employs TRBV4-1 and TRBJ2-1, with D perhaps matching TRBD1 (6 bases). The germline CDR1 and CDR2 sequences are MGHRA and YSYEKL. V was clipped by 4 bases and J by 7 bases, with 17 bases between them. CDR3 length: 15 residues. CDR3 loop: CASSPFGGSTNEQFF. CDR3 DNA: TGCGCCAGCAGCCCCTTTGGGGGCAGTACGAATGAGCAGTTCTTC.

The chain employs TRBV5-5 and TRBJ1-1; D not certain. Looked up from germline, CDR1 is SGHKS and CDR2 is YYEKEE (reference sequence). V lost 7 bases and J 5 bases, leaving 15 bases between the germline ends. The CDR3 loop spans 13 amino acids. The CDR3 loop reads CASRLEWGTEAFF. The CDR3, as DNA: TGTGCCAGCCGCCTCGAATGGGGTACTGAAGCTTTCTTT.

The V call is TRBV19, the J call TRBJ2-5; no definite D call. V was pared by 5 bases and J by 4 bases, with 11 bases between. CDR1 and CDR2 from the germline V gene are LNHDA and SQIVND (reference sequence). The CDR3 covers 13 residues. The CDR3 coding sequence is TGTGCCAGTAGTCCCGGAAGAATAGAGACCCAGTACTTC. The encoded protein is CASSPGRIETQYF.

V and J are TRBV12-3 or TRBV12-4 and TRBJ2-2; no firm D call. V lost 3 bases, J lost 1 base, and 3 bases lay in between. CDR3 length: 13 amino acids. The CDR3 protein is CASSLLNTGELFF. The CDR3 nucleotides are TGTGCCAGCAGTTTGTTGAACACCGGGGAGCTGTTTTTT.

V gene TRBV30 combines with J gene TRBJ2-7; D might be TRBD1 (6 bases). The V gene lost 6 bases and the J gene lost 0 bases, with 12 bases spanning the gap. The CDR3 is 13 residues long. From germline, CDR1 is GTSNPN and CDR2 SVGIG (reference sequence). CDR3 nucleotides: TGTGCCTGCAGGACAGTTAGCTCCTACGAGCAGTACTTC. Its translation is CACRTVSSYEQYF.

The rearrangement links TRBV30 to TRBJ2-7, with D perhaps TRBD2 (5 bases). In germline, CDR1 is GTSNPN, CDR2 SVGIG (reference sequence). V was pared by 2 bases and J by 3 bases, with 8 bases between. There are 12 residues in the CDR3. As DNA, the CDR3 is TGTGCCTGGAGTTCCGGGAACTACGAGCAGTACTTC. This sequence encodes CAWSSGNYEQYF.

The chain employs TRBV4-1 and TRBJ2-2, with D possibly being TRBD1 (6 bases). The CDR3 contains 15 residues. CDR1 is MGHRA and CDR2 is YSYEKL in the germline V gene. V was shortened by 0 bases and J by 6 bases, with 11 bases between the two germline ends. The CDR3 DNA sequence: TGCGCCAGCAGCCAAGACAGGGGCCGATCCGGGGAGCTGTTTTTT. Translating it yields CASSQDRGRSGELFF.

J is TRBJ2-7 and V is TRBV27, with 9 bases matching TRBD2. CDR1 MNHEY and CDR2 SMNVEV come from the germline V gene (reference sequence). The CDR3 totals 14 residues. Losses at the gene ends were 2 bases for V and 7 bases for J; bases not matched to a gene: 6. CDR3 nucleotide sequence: TGTGCCAGCAGTTTAGCGGGAGGGCCCGGGGAGCAGTACTTC. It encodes CASSLAGGPGEQYF.

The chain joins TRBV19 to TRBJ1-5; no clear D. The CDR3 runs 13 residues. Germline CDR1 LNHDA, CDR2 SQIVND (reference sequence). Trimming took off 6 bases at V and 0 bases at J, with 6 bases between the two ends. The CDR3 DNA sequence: TGTGCCAGTAGGACTTATAGCAATCAGCCCCAGCATTTT. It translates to CASRTYSNQPQHF.

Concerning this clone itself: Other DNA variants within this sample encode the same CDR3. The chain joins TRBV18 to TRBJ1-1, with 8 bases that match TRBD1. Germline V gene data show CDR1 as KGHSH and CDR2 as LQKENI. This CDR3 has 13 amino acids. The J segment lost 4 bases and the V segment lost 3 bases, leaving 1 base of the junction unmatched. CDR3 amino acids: CASSPDRGTEAFF. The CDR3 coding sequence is TGTGCCAGCTCACCTGACAGGGGCACTGAAGCTTTCTTT.

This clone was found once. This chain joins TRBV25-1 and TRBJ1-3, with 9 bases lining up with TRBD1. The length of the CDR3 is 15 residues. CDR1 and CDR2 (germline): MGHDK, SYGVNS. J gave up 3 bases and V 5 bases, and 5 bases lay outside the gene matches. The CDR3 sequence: CASSLTGGSGNTIYF. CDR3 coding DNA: TGTGCCAGCAGTCTGACAGGGGGAAGTGGAAACACCATATATTTT.

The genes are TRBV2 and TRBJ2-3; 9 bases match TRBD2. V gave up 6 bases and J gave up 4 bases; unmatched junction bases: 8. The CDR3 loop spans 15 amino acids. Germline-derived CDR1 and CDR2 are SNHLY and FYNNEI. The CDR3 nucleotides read TGTGCCAGCAGGGGTAGCGGGAGTTCCGCAGATACGCAGTATTTT. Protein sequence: CASRGSGSSADTQYF.

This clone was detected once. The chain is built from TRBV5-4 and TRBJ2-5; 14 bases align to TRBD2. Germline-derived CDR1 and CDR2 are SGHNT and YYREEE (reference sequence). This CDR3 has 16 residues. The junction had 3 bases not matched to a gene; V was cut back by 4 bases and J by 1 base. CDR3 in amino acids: CASSIGLAGGQETQYF. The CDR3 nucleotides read TGTGCCAGCAGCATCGGACTAGCGGGAGGCCAAGAGACCCAGTACTTC.

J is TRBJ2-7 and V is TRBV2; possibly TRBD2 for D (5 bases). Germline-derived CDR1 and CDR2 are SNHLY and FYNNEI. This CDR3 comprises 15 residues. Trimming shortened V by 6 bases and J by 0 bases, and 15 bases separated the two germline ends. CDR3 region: CASRLRTADSYEQYF. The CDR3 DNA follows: TGTGCCAGCAGGCTCCGGACTGCCGACTCCTACGAGCAGTACTTC.

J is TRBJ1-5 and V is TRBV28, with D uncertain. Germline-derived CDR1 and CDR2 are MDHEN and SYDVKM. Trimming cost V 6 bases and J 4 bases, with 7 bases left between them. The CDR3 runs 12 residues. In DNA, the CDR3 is TGTGCCAGCAGGGGCCAGAATCAGCCCCAGCATTTT. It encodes CASRGQNQPQHF.

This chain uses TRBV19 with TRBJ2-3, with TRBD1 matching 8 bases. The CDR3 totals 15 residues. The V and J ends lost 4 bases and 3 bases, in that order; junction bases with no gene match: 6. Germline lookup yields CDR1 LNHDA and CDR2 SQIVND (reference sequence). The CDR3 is CASSTRQGKTDTQYF. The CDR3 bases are TGTGCCAGTAGTACTAGACAGGGGAAGACAGATACGCAGTATTTT. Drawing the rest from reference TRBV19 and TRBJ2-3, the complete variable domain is DGGITQSPKYLFRKEGQNVTLSCEQNLNHDAMYWYRQDPGQGLRLIYYSQIVNDFQKGDIAEGYSVSREKKESFPLTVTSAQKNPTAFYLCASSTRQGKTDTQYFGPGTRLTVL.

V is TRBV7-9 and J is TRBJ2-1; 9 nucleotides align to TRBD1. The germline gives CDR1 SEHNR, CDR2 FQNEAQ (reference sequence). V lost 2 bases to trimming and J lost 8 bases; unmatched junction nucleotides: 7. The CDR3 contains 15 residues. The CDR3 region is CASSLRDRVFDEQFF. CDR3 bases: TGTGCCAGCAGCTTACGGGACAGGGTTTTCGATGAGCAGTTCTTC.

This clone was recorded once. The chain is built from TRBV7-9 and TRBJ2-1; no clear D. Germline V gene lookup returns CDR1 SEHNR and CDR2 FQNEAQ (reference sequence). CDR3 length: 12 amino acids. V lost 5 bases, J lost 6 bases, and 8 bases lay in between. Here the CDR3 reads CASSHSGNEQFF. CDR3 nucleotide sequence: TGTGCCAGCAGCCACTCGGGCAATGAGCAGTTCTTC.

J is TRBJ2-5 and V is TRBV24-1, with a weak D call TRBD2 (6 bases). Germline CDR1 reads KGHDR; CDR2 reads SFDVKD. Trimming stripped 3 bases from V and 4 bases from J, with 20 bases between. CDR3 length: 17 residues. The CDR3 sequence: CATSDPTARGGGETQYF. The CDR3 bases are TGTGCCACCAGTGATCCCACCGCGAGGGGAGGAGGAGAGACCCAGTACTTC.

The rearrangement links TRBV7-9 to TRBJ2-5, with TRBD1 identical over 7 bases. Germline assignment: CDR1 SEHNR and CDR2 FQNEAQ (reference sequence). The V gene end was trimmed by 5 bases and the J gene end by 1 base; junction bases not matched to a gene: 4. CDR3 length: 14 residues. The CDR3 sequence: CASSPGTAQETQYF. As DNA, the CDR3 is TGTGCCAGCAGCCCCGGGACAGCCCAAGAGACCCAGTACTTC.